This T cell receptor beta chain was documented in a study of cytomegalovirus exposure and HLA in healthy donors. General study results and limits: V- and J-gene trimming of TCR beta was linked (in a later analysis) to a missense DCLRE1C variant. The authors reported that TCR beta sequences could predict HLA-A and HLA-B alleles. These predictions were accurate for most subjects in the first cohort. In vitro work confirmed that a few CMV-associated chains recognize CMV antigens.

Per germline, CDR1 SGHVS and CDR2 FNYEAQ. The CDR3 spans 13 residues. Trimming left V 4 bases short and J 5 bases short, with 11 bases between. On this clone: Its antigen is unidentified.

Vbeta (60) and Jbeta (13) primers were used in the PCR. This table comes from immunoSEQ multiplex PCR, and its TCRdb copy is limited to in-frame clones, with some not included. The sample carries about 140,000 clones, more than 70% recorded once. The sequencing input was PBMCs. The sequence was collected from a man in his forties in good health and CMV-seronegative. The rearrangement uses TRBV7-6 and TRBJ2-5; tentatively, D is TRBD2 (5 bases). CDR3 nucleotides: TGTGCCAGCAGCTCCCCAGGAGGTGAGACCCAGTACTTC. The encoded protein is CASSSPGGETQYF.